Below, 3 T cell receptor beta chains from the same sample are listed, as sequenced in a study of human T cells and chemical hapten exposure. Described time point: pre-sensitization, week 0. This sample's treatment: therapeutic diphenylcyclopropenone sensitization with weekly scalp DPC. TCRdb analysed the RACE reads with MiXCR anew, one entry per CDR3 protein. The data hold about 260,000 distinct CDR3 sequences, with about 9% observed a single time. The source material was whole blood, sampled in connection with sensitization to the hapten diphenylcyclopropenone (DPC). Receptor source: a middle-aged woman with alopecia areata. Some clones in this sample may be carry-over from other donors' samples.

This clonotype was seen a handful of times. The rearrangement links TRBV6-2 or TRBV6-3 to TRBJ2-3; a possible D gene is TRBD2 (6 bases). The CDR3 spans 14 residues. The germline V and J ends were trimmed by 6 bases and 0 bases, with 10 bases remaining between them. CDR1 is MNHEY, CDR2 SVGEGT, per germline. In DNA form, the CDR3 reads TGTGCCAGCAGCAGACTAGGGAGCACAGATACGCAGTATTTT. It yields the protein CASSRLGSTDTQYF.

This clonotype came up many times. The chain recombines TRBV29-1 with TRBJ2-7, with D perhaps TRBD2 (6 bases). V lost 4 bases and J lost 2, with 12 bases in between. The CDR3 is made up of 13 amino acids. Germline V CDR1 and CDR2: SQVTM, ANQGSEA. CDR3 protein: CSVGAGPAYEQYF. The CDR3 nucleotides read TGCAGCGTTGGGGCGGGGCCGGCCTACGAGCAGTACTTC.

CDR3 in DNA: TGTGCCATCATGCCTTCGACAGGCCTCGGGTACACTGAAGCTTTCTTT. It yields the protein CAIMPSTGLGYTEAFF. The genes are TRBV10-3 and TRBJ1-1, with TRBD1 as a possible D gene (6 bases). The CDR3 length is 16 residues. Per the germline V gene, CDR1 is ENHRY and CDR2 is SYGVKD. The V end was cut by 7 bases, the J end by 3 bases, with 21 bases between.